This entry lists 5 T cell receptor beta chains sequenced from one sample in a study of naive and memory T cell subsets. TCR cDNA received a 3' ligated oligonucleotide that carried a UMI. Ligated cDNA underwent four rounds of PCR with nested alpha and beta constant region primers and SP2. TCRdb passed the 5' RACE reads through MiXCR, listing each CDR3 protein once. Counted here are tens of thousands of distinct CDR3 sequences, about 8.3% occurring once; the ten biggest clones make up roughly 9.8%. The receptors stem from a female donor in good health.

This clonotype was counted at least ten times. The rearrangement links TRBV7-2 to TRBJ1-6; no reliable D call. CDR1 and CDR2 (germline): SGHTA, FQGNSA. V was cut by 3 bases and J by 2 bases, with 5 bases left in between. The CDR3 extends over 14 amino acids. In DNA, the CDR3 is TGTGCCAGCAGCTTCCAGCCCTATAATTCACCCCTCCACTTT. This gives the protein CASSFQPYNSPLHF.

As DNA, the CDR3 is TGTGCCAGCAAGTTGGGCAGGGAAGGCACTGAAGCTTTCTTT. It encodes CASKLGREGTEAFF. The rearrangement joins TRBV27 to TRBJ1-1; possibly TRBD1 for D (5 bases). This CDR3 is 14 amino acids long. CDR1 and CDR2 from the germline V gene are MNHEY and SMNVEV (reference sequence). Trimming left V 7 bases short and J 4 bases short, with 16 bases between.

This clonotype appeared many times. The chain is built from TRBV20-1 and TRBJ2-3; D is undetermined. CDR1 is DFQATT and CDR2 is SNEGSKA in the germline V gene (reference sequence). The V and J ends lost 3 bases and 2 bases respectively, with 9 bases between them. The length of the CDR3 is 13 residues. DNA of the CDR3: TGCAGTGCTAGGCCGCAGTACACAGATACGCAGTATTTT. Translating it yields CSARPQYTDTQYF.

In this sample, this clonotype turned up a few times. V usage is TRBV5-6 and J usage is TRBJ2-6; no reliable D call. Germline V gene lookup returns CDR1 SGHDT and CDR2 YYEEEE. Between the trimmed V and J ends, which lost 0 bases and 2 bases, there was a span of 12 bases. This CDR3 has 17 residues. The CDR3 DNA is TGTGCCAGCAGCTTGGGGGCCAGACTCGCTGGGGCCAACGTCCTGACTTTC. Protein product: CASSLGARLAGANVLTF.

In this sample, this clonotype turned up many times. The CDR3 region has the DNA TGCGCCAGCAGCCTCACTTACGCCTACGAGCAGTACTTC. This encodes CASSLTYAYEQYF. This chain connects TRBV4-3 to TRBJ2-7; D remains unclear. CDR3 length equals 13 residues. The germline gives CDR1 LGHNA, CDR2 YSLEER. V shed 4 bases and J shed 2 bases, with 9 bases lying between them.